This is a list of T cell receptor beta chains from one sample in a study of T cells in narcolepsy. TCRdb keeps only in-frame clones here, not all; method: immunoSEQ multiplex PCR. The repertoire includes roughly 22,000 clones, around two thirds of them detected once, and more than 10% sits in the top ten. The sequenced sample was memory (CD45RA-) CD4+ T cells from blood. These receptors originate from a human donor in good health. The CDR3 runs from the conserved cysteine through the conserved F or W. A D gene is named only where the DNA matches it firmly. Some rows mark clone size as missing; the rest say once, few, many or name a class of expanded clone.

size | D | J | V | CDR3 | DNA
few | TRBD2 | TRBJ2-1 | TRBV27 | CASSLGAGENNEQFF | TGTGCCAGCAGTTTAGGGGCGGGGGAGAACAATGAGCAGTTCTTC
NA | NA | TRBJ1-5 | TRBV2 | CASSVGGAHQPQHF | TGTGCCAGCAGTGTCGGCGGCGCTCATCAGCCCCAGCATTTT
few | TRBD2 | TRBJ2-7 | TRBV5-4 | CASSNAGLAGNEQYF | TGTGCCAGCTCGAACGCGGGCCTAGCGGGAAACGAGCAGTACTTC
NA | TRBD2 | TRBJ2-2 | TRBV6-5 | CASSASGGASGELFF | TGTGCCAGCAGTGCCAGCGGGGGGGCCTCCGGGGAGCTGTTTTTT
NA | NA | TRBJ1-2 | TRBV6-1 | CASSSDTWNYGYTF | TGTGCCAGCAGTTCGGACACCTGGAACTATGGCTACACCTTC
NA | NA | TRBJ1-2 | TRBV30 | CAWFLDYGYTF | TGTGCCTGGTTTCTTGACTATGGCTACACCTTC
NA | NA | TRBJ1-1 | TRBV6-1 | CASSSGVGVTEAFF | TGTGCCAGCAGTTCTGGGGTTGGTGTCACTGAAGCTTTCTTT
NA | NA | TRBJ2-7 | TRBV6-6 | CACSRGSVYEQYF | TGTGCCTGCTCTAGGGGATCCGTCTACGAGCAGTACTTC
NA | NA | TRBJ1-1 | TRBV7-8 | CASSAGRDEAFF | TGTGCCAGCAGCGCCGGACGGGATGAAGCTTTCTTT
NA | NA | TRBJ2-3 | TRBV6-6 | CASSYSRGDTQYF | TGTGCCAGCAGTTACTCTCGAGGAGATACGCAGTATTTT